This is a list of T cell receptor beta chains from one sample in a study of CD8+ T cells in alopecia areata. Data came from immunoSEQ multiplex PCR; TCRdb stores just in-frame clones and leaves some out. The table lists about 150,000 clones, approximately 45% of them singletons. The specimen sequenced was CD4+ T cells sorted from blood. Receptors originate from a human donor with alopecia areata. The CDR3 runs from the conserved cysteine through the conserved F or W. The D gene is left open where the match is weak. Not all rows give a size; the values are once, few, many and, for expanded clones, a class.

>TRBV7-9|-|TRBJ2-7|-
CASSPEIPGEQYF
TGTGCCAGCAGCCCCGAAATCCCCGGCGAGCAGTACTTC
>TRBV11-2|TRBD2|TRBJ2-1|-
CASSESASLGTSVYNEQFF
TGTGCCAGCAGCGAATCCGCGTCACTCGGGACTAGCGTGTACAATGAGCAGTTCTTC
>TRBV7-9|-|TRBJ2-3|few
CASSLTGTDTQYF
TGTGCCAGCAGCTTAACCGGCACAGATACGCAGTATTTT
>TRBV6-6|TRBD2|TRBJ2-3|-
CASTQGLAGGTDTQYF
TGTGCCAGCACCCAAGGACTAGCGGGAGGAACAGATACGCAGTATTTT
>TRBV29-1|TRBD2|TRBJ2-3|-
CSVVGSGSGDTQYF
TGCAGCGTTGTAGGTAGCGGGAGTGGGGATACGCAGTATTTT
>TRBV27|TRBD2|TRBJ2-5|-
CASSRLAGVRETQYF
TGTGCCAGCAGTAGACTAGCGGGAGTTCGGGAGACCCAGTACTTC
>TRBV28|-|TRBJ2-7|-
CASSLAGTKAYEQYF
TGTGCCAGCAGTTTAGCCGGGACAAAAGCCTACGAGCAGTACTTC
>TRBV29-1|-|TRBJ2-1|few
CSVLSGPGADEQFF
TGCAGCGTGCTTAGCGGCCCCGGGGCAGATGAGCAGTTCTTC
>TRBV27|-|TRBJ1-5|-
CASRPREGWFQPQHF
TGTGCCAGCAGACCCAGGGAGGGTTGGTTTCAGCCCCAGCATTTT
>TRBV19|-|TRBJ2-4|few
CASSDSGHIQYF
TGTGCCAGTAGTGACTCAGGACACATTCAGTACTTC
>TRBV29-1|-|TRBJ1-1|few
CSVGRGPSNTEAFF
TGCAGCGTTGGCCGGGGGCCCTCGAACACTGAAGCTTTCTTT
>TRBV4-2|-|TRBJ2-3|once
CASSLDTDTQYF
TGTGCCAGCAGCCTAGACACAGATACGCAGTATTTT
>TRBV28|TRBD2|TRBJ2-1|-
CASSFRGRTYNEQFF
TGTGCCAGCAGTTTTCGCGGGAGGACCTACAATGAGCAGTTCTTC
>TRBV7-2|-|TRBJ2-1|-
CASSLSRNEQFF
TGTGCCAGCAGCTTATCTCGGAATGAGCAGTTCTTC
>TRBV2|-|TRBJ2-7|-
CASSDPLRGALSEQYF
TGTGCCAGCAGTGACCCCCTCCGGGGAGCCTTGTCCGAGCAGTACTTC